These T cell receptor beta chains were read from a single sample in a study of blood T cell repertoires in COVID-19. Data came from immunoSEQ multiplex PCR; TCRdb stores just in-frame clones and leaves some out. In the table there are around 170,000 clones, 86% of which are singletons. The sequencing input was PBMCs or T cells enriched from blood (not recorded which). These receptors came from a woman aged 30 to 39 who had recovered from COVID-19. CDR3s include the opening cysteine and the closing phenylalanine or tryptophan. D genes are given only for firm matches. The listing skips clone size in some rows; elsewhere it reads once, few, many or a size class.

once,TRBV27,NA,TRBJ2-1,CASSLSPLNEQFF,TGTGCCAGCAGTTTATCTCCTCTCAATGAGCAGTTCTTC
NA,TRBV28,TRBD1,TRBJ2-7,CASSNQGAYEQYF,TGTGCCAGCAGTAATCAGGGGGCCTACGAGCAGTACTTC
once,TRBV7-9,TRBD1,TRBJ2-7,CASSGQDGVNEQYF,TGTGCCAGCAGTGGACAGGATGGAGTTAACGAGCAGTACTTC
NA,TRBV18,TRBD1,TRBJ1-4,CASSPPDRVANEKLFF,TGTGCCAGCTCACCACCGGACAGGGTAGCTAATGAAAAACTGTTTTTT
NA,TRBV18,NA,TRBJ2-6,CASSWQGGSGANVLTF,TGTGCCAGCTCATGGCAGGGGGGCTCTGGGGCCAACGTCCTGACTTTC
NA,TRBV6-5,NA,TRBJ2-2,CASSSSTNTGELFF,TGTGCCAGCAGTAGTAGTACGAACACCGGGGAGCTGTTTTTT
few,TRBV7-8,TRBD1,TRBJ1-2,CASSYRGRLYGYTF,TGTGCCAGCAGCTACAGGGGGAGACTCTATGGCTACACCTTC
NA,TRBV11-2,NA,TRBJ2-5,CASSLDAVGGLEKTQYF,TGTGCCAGCAGCTTAGATGCGGTCGGAGGGTTGGAAAAGACCCAGTACTTC
NA,TRBV7-9,TRBD2,TRBJ2-3,CASSLVGGARDTQYF,TGTGCCAGCAGCTTAGTGGGAGGGGCGAGAGATACGCAGTATTTT
NA,TRBV11-2,NA,TRBJ2-1,CASSLGHYNEQFF,TGTGCCAGCAGCTTGGGGCATTACAATGAGCAGTTCTTC
NA,TRBV29-1,NA,TRBJ2-7,CSVGSSSAYEQYF,TGCAGCGTCGGGTCCAGTTCTGCCTACGAGCAGTACTTC
few,TRBV11-2,TRBD1,TRBJ2-3,CASSSPGTGYF,TGTGCCAGCAGCTCGCCCGGGACAGGGTATTTT
NA,TRBV28,TRBD1,TRBJ2-3,CASRGTGDHTDTQYF,TGTGCCAGCAGGGGGACAGGGGACCACACAGATACGCAGTATTTT
NA,TRBV6-1,TRBD2,TRBJ2-3,CASSEGGGRTSTDTQYF,TGTGCCAGCAGTGAAGGTGGCGGGAGGACTAGCACAGATACGCAGTATTTT
NA,TRBV24-1,TRBD2,TRBJ2-1,CATSDLPTSDEQFF,TGTGCCACCAGTGATTTGCCGACTAGCGATGAGCAGTTCTTC
NA,TRBV20-1,NA,TRBJ2-7,CSARGHYEQYF,TGCAGTGCCAGGGGCCACTACGAGCAGTACTTC
few,TRBV5-6,TRBD1,TRBJ2-1,CASIQGPYNEQFF,TGTGCCAGCATACAGGGGCCCTACAATGAGCAGTTCTTC
NA,TRBV19,NA,TRBJ1-1,CASKAWATEAFF,TGTGCCAGTAAGGCCTGGGCCACTGAAGCTTTCTTT
NA,TRBV2,TRBD1,TRBJ2-1,CASKFDRGGGEQFF,TGTGCCAGCAAATTCGACAGGGGAGGTGGTGAGCAGTTCTTC
NA,TRBV2,TRBD1,TRBJ1-2,CASIYGTGGGYTF,TGTGCCAGCATATACGGGACAGGGGGCGGCTACACCTTC
NA,TRBV6-5,TRBD2,TRBJ2-7,CASRLGLAGSYEQYF,TGTGCCAGCAGGCTGGGACTAGCGGGCTCCTACGAGCAGTACTTC
NA,TRBV28,TRBD2,TRBJ2-1,CASSSSGRTYNEQFF,TGTGCCAGCAGTTCAAGCGGGAGGACTTACAATGAGCAGTTCTTC
NA,TRBV3-1/TRBV3-2,NA,TRBJ2-7,CASSQAGSGDTLRNEQYF,TGTGCCAGCAGCCAAGCGGGGAGCGGAGACACCCTTAGGAACGAGCAGTACTTC
NA,TRBV6-5,TRBD2,TRBJ2-7,CATAGLANYEQYF,TGTGCCACTGCGGGACTAGCGAACTACGAGCAGTACTTC
NA,TRBV27,NA,TRBJ2-7,CASSPTRSYEQYF,TGTGCCAGCAGTCCCACTCGCTCCTACGAGCAGTACTTC
NA,TRBV19,NA,TRBJ1-2,CASSTPQGIGYGYTF,TGTGCCAGTAGTACCCCACAGGGTATCGGCTATGGCTACACCTTC
NA,TRBV11-2,NA,TRBJ1-4,CASSPWPRQEKNEKLFF,TGTGCCAGCAGTCCCTGGCCGCGACAGGAGAAAAATGAAAAACTGTTTTTT
NA,TRBV7-2,NA,TRBJ1-2,CASSLVPPLVGGDGYTF,TGTGCCAGCAGCTTAGTTCCGCCATTGGTTGGGGGCGATGGCTACACCTTC
NA,TRBV9,TRBD1,TRBJ2-1,CASRDPGQGNNEQFF,TGTGCCAGCAGGGACCCTGGACAGGGCAACAATGAGCAGTTCTTC
NA,TRBV21-1,NA,TRBJ2-5,CASSKDGSGRGKTQYF,TGTGCCAGCAGCAAAGACGGTAGCGGGAGGGGGAAGACCCAGTACTTC
NA,TRBV7-3,TRBD2,TRBJ2-1,CASSPTTSQHEQFF,TGTGCCAGCAGCCCAACGACTAGCCAACATGAGCAGTTCTTC
NA,TRBV5-1,TRBD2,TRBJ2-7,CASSLGLAEPVYEQYF,TGCGCCAGCAGCTTGGGACTAGCGGAGCCAGTCTACGAGCAGTACTTC
once,TRBV21-1,NA,TRBJ1-1,CARGDREVSEAFF,TGTGCCAGGGGGGACAGGGAGGTCTCTGAAGCTTTCTTT